The clone carrying this TCR beta chain has just a few counts. Its cognate antigen is unknown. This sample is drawn from a study of vaccination and CD4 T cells after COVID-19. General study findings and limits: The authors identified 304 of 307 vaccine-specific clones in convalescent patients as spike mono-reactive.

The treatment here: roughly 10-day PBMC culture with coronavirus spike peptide pools or control peptides (ViraFEST assay). Dates of PCR positivity, March to December 2020, preceded the US Alpha, Beta and Delta variants. Days 3 and 7 saw half the medium replaced with fresh IL-2 medium. The CDR3 is made up of 12 amino acids. Germline loops: CDR1 GTSNPN, CDR2 SVGIG (reference sequence). J gave up 9 bases and V 3 bases, and 6 bases lay outside the gene matches. Sequenced with the Oncomine TCR Beta short-read assay was DNA taken from cultured CD4+ T cells. The source of extracted genomic DNA was cultured CD4+ T cells. TCRdb reanalysed the PCR reads using MiXCR and keeps one entry per CDR3 protein. The profile shows around 13,000 distinct CDR3 sequences, 27% of them singletons.

The sample comprised CD4+ T cells from blood, cultured in vitro. This rearrangement joins TRBV30 to TRBJ1-2, with 8 bases fitting TRBD1. The TCR was taken from a human donor who had recovered from COVID-19. The CDR3 region is CAWSPRTGSYTF. In DNA, the CDR3 is TGTGCCTGGAGCCCCCGGACAGGGAGCTACACCTTC.